Below, one TCR beta chain is given with its context. Its target is unknown. This record belongs to a study of cytomegalovirus exposure and HLA in healthy donors. Study-level background: Assignment to the Caucasian-associated ancestry cluster applied to around 82% of the approximately 400 genotyped donors. Study findings and constraints: Overall, approximately 150 TCR beta chains were annotated as cytomegalovirus-associated. When a later analysis compared HLA-associated TCR beta chains with equally common others, the HLA-associated chains turned out to be more clonally expanded and to have lower generation probabilities. Follow-up analysis found HLA locus-dependent TCR association rates, highest for DRB1 and lowest for HLA-C.

PCR employed 60 Vbeta and 13 Jbeta primers. Assay: immunoSEQ multiplex PCR; the TCRdb copy retains only in-frame clones and omits some. The sample has 150,000 to 200,000 clones, 70% to 80% seen once; the top ten hold over 0.95%. Sequences were obtained from PBMCs. This TCR was sampled from a woman in her 50s in good health and CMV-seronegative.

In DNA, the CDR3 is TGTGCCAGCTCACAGCAGGGGGCAGCGAACACTGAAGCTTTCTTT. This codes for CASSQQGAANTEAFF. This chain links TRBV18 with TRBJ1-1; 8 nucleotides agree with TRBD1. The CDR3 consists of 15 residues. Germline V gives CDR1 KGHSH, CDR2 LQKENI. Germline trimming cut 4 bases from V and 1 base from J; bases unmatched to any gene: 5.